This T cell receptor (beta chain) emerged from a study of blood T cell repertoires in COVID-19. Across the study: Acute and convalescent COVID-19 samples came from the United States, Italy and Spain. From T cells, B-cell-depleted T cells, or PBMCs came the material, which was cDNA or gDNA.

Per the study methods: The authors estimated nucleated cell counts from reference gene primer amplification. Clones were sequenced by immunoSEQ multiplex PCR, and TCRdb holds only the in-frame ones, with some missing. That table furnishes V, J and clone size, whereas the DNA furnished D and trimming. The repertoire includes 65,000 to 70,000 clones, approximately 79% of them detected once, and approximately 16% sits in the top ten. Germline V gene data show CDR1 as MNHNS and CDR2 as SASEGT. The CDR3 is 13 amino acids. Trimming took 1 base from V and 6 from J, leaving 8 bases between them. This chain joins TRBV6-1 and TRBJ2-3; D is uncertain. Sequencing was done on a sample of peripheral blood. This clonotype was sampled from a man between 60 and 70 years old with acute or convalescent COVID-19. CDR3 protein: CASSEGWRDTQYF. The CDR3 DNA sequence: TGTGCCAGCAGTGAAGGGTGGCGGGATACGCAGTATTTT.